This entry describes one TCR beta chain. The antigen is not known. With V trimmed by 6 bases and J by 1 base, 5 bases remained unmatched. CDR1 MRHNA and CDR2 SNTAGT come from the germline V gene. The CDR3 extends over 15 amino acids. The data belong to a study of cytomegalovirus exposure and HLA in healthy donors. Findings of the study overall: Because they were indistinguishable, some V segments, including TRBV6-2 and TRBV6-3, were excluded. The presence/absence work took it that sequencing depth was about the same across donors. An analysis done earlier found most TCR beta V segments productive about 90% or about 30% of the time.

The PCR used 60 Vbeta and 13 Jbeta primers. Sequencing was performed with immunoSEQ multiplex PCR; in TCRdb, only in-frame clones are kept and a portion is missing. In the table there are around 120,000 clones, around 80% of which are singletons. This sequence joins TRBV6-4 and TRBJ2-3; 9 bases line up with TRBD2. This clonotype was obtained from a middle-aged man in good health and CMV-seronegative. The material sequenced was PBMCs. The CDR3 is CASRIAGDGTDTQYF. The CDR3 DNA sequence: TGTGCCAGCAGGATAGCGGGAGACGGCACAGATACGCAGTATTTT.